These 15 T cell receptor beta chains were sequenced from one sample in a study of T-cell memory formation after mild COVID-19. From the 5' RACE reads, TCRdb called clonotypes with MiXCR, one entry per CDR3 protein. The data show 340,000 or so distinct CDR3 sequences, under 15% seen once. The sample was PBMCs or a T cell subset sorted from them (not recorded which). These receptors were obtained from a man aged 18-30 years who had mild COVID-19 (a few samples of this study predate the infection). Cell type and time point are not known.

This clonotype occurred a few times. V usage is TRBV25-1 and J usage is TRBJ2-5; D might be TRBD2 (5 bases). In germline, CDR1 is MGHDK, CDR2 SYGVNS. This CDR3 has 13 amino acids. Deletions cut 6 bases from V and 7 bases from J, with 15 bases between. CDR3 nucleotides: TGTGCCAGCAGCGAACCGGGGATGGGGACCCAGTACTTC. This codes for CASSEPGMGTQYF.

The chain uses TRBV10-3 and TRBJ2-7; D is undetermined. The CDR3 is 12 amino acids. V was shortened by 4 bases and J by 0 bases, with 4 bases between the two germline ends. Germline lookup yields CDR1 ENHRY and CDR2 SYGVKD. The CDR3 DNA follows: TGTGCCATCAGTGCGTACTCCTACGAGCAGTACTTC. Translation gives CAISAYSYEQYF.

This chain uses TRBV12-5 with TRBJ1-2, with D unresolved. The V end was cut by 1 base, the J end by 4 bases, with 10 bases between. Per the germline V gene, CDR1 is LGHNT and CDR2 is FRNRAP. The CDR3 extends over 14 amino acids. CDR3 sequence: CASGLGPGFYGYTF. CDR3 nucleotides: TGTGCTAGTGGTTTGGGACCGGGCTTCTATGGCTACACCTTC.

In its sample, this clonotype was seen a few times. This chain links TRBV4-3 with TRBJ2-1; TRBD2 agrees at 9 bases. The V gene end was trimmed by 1 base and the J gene end by 4 bases; junction bases not matched to a gene: 8. This CDR3 has 17 amino acids. Germline lookup yields CDR1 LGHNA and CDR2 YSLEER. In DNA, the CDR3 is TGCGCCAGCAGCCAAGCGCTGGGCGGGGGGGCTTACAATGAGCAGTTCTTC. Translating it yields CASSQALGGGAYNEQFF.

V usage is TRBV10-3 and J usage is TRBJ1-6; no reliable D call. The CDR3 consists of 12 residues. V was cut by 3 bases and J by 9 bases, with 6 bases left in between. CDR1 ENHRY and CDR2 SYGVKD come from the germline V gene. As DNA, the CDR3 is TGTGCCATCAGTGAATTCGGTTCACCCCTCCACTTT. This gives the protein CAISEFGSPLHF.

This clonotype was counted many times. This chain connects TRBV7-7 to TRBJ2-1; tentatively, D is TRBD2 (6 bases). V lost 4 bases and J lost 7, with 14 bases in between. The CDR3 loop spans 14 amino acids. Germline V gene sequence: CDR1 SSHAT, CDR2 FNYEAQ (reference sequence). The CDR3 region is CASSSRLDSNEQFF. In DNA form, the CDR3 reads TGTGCCAGCAGCTCCCGACTAGACAGTAATGAGCAGTTCTTC.

The chain carries TRBV9 and TRBJ2-3; D might be TRBD2 (5 bases). Germline CDR1 is SGDLS and CDR2 is YYNGEE. CDR3 length: 12 residues. V was cut by 2 bases and J by 8 bases, with 9 bases left in between. CDR3 coding DNA: TGTGCCAGCAGCGTGGAGGCAGGTACGCAGTATTTT. Its translation is CASSVEAGTQYF.

This chain joins TRBV20-1 and TRBJ1-5, with 8 bases identical to TRBD1. Germline assignment: CDR1 DFQATT and CDR2 SNEGSKA (reference sequence). V trimming: 2 bases; J trimming: 6 bases; junction bases outside the gene matches: 9. The CDR3 contains 15 residues. Here the CDR3 reads CSARPTGAVAQPQHF. The DNA of the CDR3 is TGCAGTGCTAGACCGACAGGGGCGGTTGCTCAGCCCCAGCATTTT.

This clonotype has only a few counts. The chain has TRBV4-3 and TRBJ1-4; D might be TRBD1 (5 bases). V was pared by 7 bases and J by 0 bases, with 12 bases between. The CDR3 consists of 15 residues. Per the germline V gene, CDR1 is LGHNA and CDR2 is YSLEER. The DNA for the CDR3 is TGCGCCAGCAACCTAAAAGGGGCAACTAATGAAAAACTGTTTTTT. It encodes CASNLKGATNEKLFF.

This clonotype was seen only a few times. In nucleotides, the CDR3 is TGCAGTGCTAGTCCTTTAGGCCAAGAGACCCAGTACTTC. It translates to CSASPLGQETQYF. V usage is TRBV20-1 and J usage is TRBJ2-5; no clear D gene. Germline loops: CDR1 DFQATT, CDR2 SNEGSKA (reference sequence). V was trimmed by 3 bases and J by 1 base, leaving 9 bases between them. The CDR3 has 13 amino acids.

The V call is TRBV21-1, the J call TRBJ1-2; the D segment call TRBD1 is taken from the table without a DNA check. TRBV21-1 is marked as a pseudogene. The CDR3 length is 14 residues. The CDR3 is CASSKADRGYGYTF. The CDR3 DNA reads as TGTGCCAGCAGCAAGGCAGACAGGGGCTATGGCTACACCTTT.

This clonotype was counted ten times or more. The chain has TRBV7-3 and TRBJ1-1; no clear D gene. CDR3 size: 13 residues. Trimming pared 1 base from V and 3 bases from J, leaving 6 bases between. Germline V CDR1 and CDR2: SGHTA, FQGTGA. The CDR3 DNA sequence: TGTGCCAGCAGCTTAAACGGGGACACTGAAGCTTTCTTT. Translation: CASSLNGDTEAFF.

The table lists this clonotype with a few counts. The chain carries TRBV29-1 and TRBJ2-2; D may correspond to TRBD1 or TRBD2 (5 bases each). The CDR3 runs to 15 residues. CDR1 and CDR2 from the germline V gene are SQVTM and ANQGSEA. Trimming stripped 8 bases from V and 0 bases from J, with 16 bases between. CDR3 sequence reads: CSSKPRGSNTGELFF. CDR3 coding DNA: TGCAGCTCAAAACCCCGGGGCTCGAACACCGGGGAGCTGTTTTTT.

This clonotype showed up many times. The chain is built from TRBV10-3 and TRBJ2-1, with D possibly being TRBD1 or TRBD2 (5 bases each). Germline V gene sequence: CDR1 ENHRY, CDR2 SYGVKD. CDR3 length equals 16 residues. V lost 6 bases and J lost 3, with 18 bases in between. In DNA, the CDR3 is TGTGCCATCAGCAGCCGGGGCCGCTCCCTCTACAATGAGCAGTTCTTC. Translation gives CAISSRGRSLYNEQFF.

The chain carries TRBV10-3 and TRBJ2-7; D is unclear. The V gene lost 11 bases and the J gene lost 0 bases, with 11 bases spanning the gap. The CDR3 has 12 amino acids. In germline, CDR1 is ENHRY, CDR2 SYGVKD. CDR3 amino acids: CAVRSSSYEQYF. As DNA, the CDR3 is TGTGCCGTTAGATCAAGCTCCTACGAGCAGTACTTC.